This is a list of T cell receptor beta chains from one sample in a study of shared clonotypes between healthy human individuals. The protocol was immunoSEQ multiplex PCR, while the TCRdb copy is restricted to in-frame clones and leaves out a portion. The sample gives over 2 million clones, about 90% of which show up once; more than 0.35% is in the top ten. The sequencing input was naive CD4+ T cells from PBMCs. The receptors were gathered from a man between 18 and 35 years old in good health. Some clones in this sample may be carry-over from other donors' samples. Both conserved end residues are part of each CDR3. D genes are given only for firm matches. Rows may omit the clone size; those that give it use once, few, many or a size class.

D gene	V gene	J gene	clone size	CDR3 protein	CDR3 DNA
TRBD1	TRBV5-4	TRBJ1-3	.	CASSSRQGLVLDTIYF	TGTGCCAGCAGCTCAAGACAGGGTTTAGTACTCGACACCATATATTTT
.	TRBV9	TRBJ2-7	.	CASSLLEGDNEQYF	TGTGCCAGCAGCCTCCTGGAGGGAGACAACGAGCAGTACTTC
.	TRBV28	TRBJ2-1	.	CASSQTADFNEQFF	TGTGCCAGCAGTCAGACGGCGGACTTCAATGAGCAGTTCTTC
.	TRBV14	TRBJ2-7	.	CASSQDWGPYEQYF	TGTGCCAGCAGCCAAGACTGGGGGCCCTACGAGCAGTACTTC
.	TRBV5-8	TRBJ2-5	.	CASSLPVQFQETQYF	TGTGCCAGCAGCTTGCCTGTACAGTTCCAAGAGACCCAGTACTTC
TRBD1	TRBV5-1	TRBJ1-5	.	CASSLGDRGQPQHF	TGCGCCAGCAGCTTGGGGGACAGGGGGCAGCCCCAGCATTTT
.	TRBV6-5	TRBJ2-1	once	CAMRVSQNEQFF	TGTGCCATGAGGGTGTCCCAAAATGAGCAGTTCTTC
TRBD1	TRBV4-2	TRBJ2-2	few	CASSEGQGSNTGELFF	TGTGCCAGCAGCGAAGGACAGGGTAGTAACACCGGGGAGCTGTTTTTT
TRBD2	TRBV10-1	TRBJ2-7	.	CASSDLRGTGGNEQYF	TGCGCCAGCAGTGACTTGCGGGGGACGGGCGGCAACGAGCAGTACTTC
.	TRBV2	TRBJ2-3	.	CASSAGLTQYF	TGTGCCAGCAGCGCGGGACTTACGCAGTATTTT
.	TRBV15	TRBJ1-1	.	CATSRDQGFPEAFF	TGTGCCACCAGCAGAGATCAAGGGTTTCCTGAAGCTTTCTTT
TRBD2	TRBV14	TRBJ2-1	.	CASSQQTSGVGKQFF	TGTGCCAGCAGCCAGCAGACTAGCGGAGTTGGGAAGCAGTTCTTC
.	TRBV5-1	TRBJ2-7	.	CASSLDRAYEQYF	TGCGCCAGCAGCTTGGACAGAGCCTACGAGCAGTACTTC
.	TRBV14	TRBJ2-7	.	CASSRSRPGSYEQYF	TGTGCCAGCAGCCGAAGTAGGCCGGGGAGCTACGAGCAGTACTTC
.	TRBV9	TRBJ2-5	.	CASSPGAVYQETQYF	TGTGCCAGCAGCCCCGGGGCAGTGTACCAAGAGACCCAGTACTTC
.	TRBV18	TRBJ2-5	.	CASSGYGGGETQYF	TGTGCCAGCTCAGGATACGGGGGAGGAGAGACCCAGTACTTC
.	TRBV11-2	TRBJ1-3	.	CASSPTVGNTIYF	TGTGCCAGCAGTCCCACTGTGGGAAACACCATATATTTT
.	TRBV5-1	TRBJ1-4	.	CASSDGRWGAGEKLFF	TGCGCCAGCAGCGACGGGAGGTGGGGGGCAGGTGAAAAACTGTTTTTT
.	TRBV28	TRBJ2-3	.	CASSFTHRRWDTQYF	TGTGCCAGCAGTTTCACCCACCGGAGATGGGATACGCAGTATTTT
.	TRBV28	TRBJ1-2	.	CASSPEEGGYGYTF	TGTGCCAGCAGCCCTGAAGAGGGAGGCTATGGCTACACCTTC